This T cell receptor (beta chain) was profiled in a study of shared clonotypes between healthy human individuals. The overall study: With ages of 18 to 49, the donors were two women and three men.

As concerns this clone: Its antigen remains unidentified.

V lost 5 bases, J lost 3 bases, and 10 bases lay in between. Germline lookup yields CDR1 MDHEN and CDR2 SYDVKM. This CDR3 region has 13 residues. TCRdb's table, derived via immunoSEQ multiplex PCR, lists solely in-frame clones and lacks some. The table shows millions of clones, with more than 80% occurring only once. Study-level points and caveats: An anticipated effect of sequencing depth on clonotype sharing among donors was recognized. Memory subsets had estimated richness that was generally smaller than that of naive subsets.

Both subsets, CD45RA+ naive and CD45RA-negative memory, were split from the CD4+ cells. Sequenced: naive CD4+ T cells from PBMCs. Subset: CD45RA+ positively selected. The rearrangement uses TRBV28 and TRBJ1-2; D not certain. The TCR originated in a man aged 18 to 30 in good health. Some clones in this sample may be carry-over from other donors' samples. The CDR3 DNA reads TGTGCCAGCAGTGAGCCCGGTGACTATGGCTACACCTTC. Translated: CASSEPGDYGYTF.